This T cell receptor beta chain was found in a study of blood T cell repertoires in COVID-19 (dated by TCRdb to about 2020). A note on the overall study: Samples covering the acute and convalescent phases of COVID-19 were provided by collaborators in the United States, Italy and Spain. A de-identified subject ID, COVID-19 status, age in years and sex were almost always included in the sample metadata. Deeply sampled blood TCRbeta repertoires from subjects exposed to, actively infected with, or recovered from COVID-19 were included in the dataset. HLA class I and class II types, where available, came from metadata supplied by the sample provider rather than from assay-based typing. The prospective study material was composed of cDNA or gDNA derived from T cells, B-cell-depleted T cells, or PBMCs. Samples came from the ongoing ImmuneRACE study (first 160 participants) plus 1,254 subjects from 6 global collaborators. The repertoires were released in a freely available public database meant as a resource for research on the immune response to SARS-CoV-2.

The CDR3 sequence holds 15 residues, the cysteine and phenylalanine included. Only CDR3 DNA remains: 45 bases, in frame from the first base. The paper as a whole reports these results and caveats: The amount of clinical and demographic metadata varied by source and participant and was provided uncurated.

TCRbeta CDR3 regions were amplified from genomic DNA using the immunoSEQ Assay, a bias-controlled multiplex PCR. In the original analysis: Within the assay, amplification of reference gene primers was used to estimate how many nucleated cells each sample contained. To quantify the absolute abundance of each unique TCRbeta CDR3 rearrangement, sequence reads were collapsed and filtered. Productive Simpson clonality was computed per sample as the square root of Simpson's diversity index over productive rearrangements. The clones in this table, taken by TCRdb from immuneACCESS, are in-frame only. Not every clone is retained; where verified, under half of the shortfall comes from an unresolved V gene, and the cause of the rest is unknown. Clonal size and the V and J genes are those of that table, whereas D and trimming came from the DNA. For this sample there are 40,000 to 65,000 clones; roughly 84% appear just once. Approximately 12% of the sample comes from the top ten.

Turning to this clone: There is no known antigen for this receptor. One base away there is no much larger clone; base qualities are not given.

The collaborating institutions used their own protocols to collect whole blood in K2EDTA tubes. For TCRbeta analysis, collaborators shipped samples in one of three forms: frozen whole blood, isolated PBMCs, or DNA extracted from either of those sample types. Sequencing was performed on peripheral blood. The chain links TRBV21-1 with TRBJ1-1; the table's D call, TRBD1, was not checked against the DNA. TRBV21-1 is given as a pseudogene. This receptor was obtained from a man aged 70 or older with active COVID-19. The CDR3 reads CASSKDPGGYTEAFF. In nucleotides, the sequence is TGTGCCAGCAGCAAAGATCCAGGGGGCTACACTGAAGCTTTCTTT.